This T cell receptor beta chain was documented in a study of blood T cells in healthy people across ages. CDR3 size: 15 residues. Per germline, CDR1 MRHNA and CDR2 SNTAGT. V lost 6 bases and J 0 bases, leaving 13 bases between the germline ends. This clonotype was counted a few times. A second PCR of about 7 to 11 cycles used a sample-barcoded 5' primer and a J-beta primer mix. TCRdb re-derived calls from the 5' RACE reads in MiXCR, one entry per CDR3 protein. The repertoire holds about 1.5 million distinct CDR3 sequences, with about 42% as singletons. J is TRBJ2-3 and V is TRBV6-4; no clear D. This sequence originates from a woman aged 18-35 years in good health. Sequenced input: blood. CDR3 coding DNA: TGTGCCAGCAGGCCACTCGCGATTAGCACAGATACGCAGTATTTT. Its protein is CASRPLAISTDTQYF.